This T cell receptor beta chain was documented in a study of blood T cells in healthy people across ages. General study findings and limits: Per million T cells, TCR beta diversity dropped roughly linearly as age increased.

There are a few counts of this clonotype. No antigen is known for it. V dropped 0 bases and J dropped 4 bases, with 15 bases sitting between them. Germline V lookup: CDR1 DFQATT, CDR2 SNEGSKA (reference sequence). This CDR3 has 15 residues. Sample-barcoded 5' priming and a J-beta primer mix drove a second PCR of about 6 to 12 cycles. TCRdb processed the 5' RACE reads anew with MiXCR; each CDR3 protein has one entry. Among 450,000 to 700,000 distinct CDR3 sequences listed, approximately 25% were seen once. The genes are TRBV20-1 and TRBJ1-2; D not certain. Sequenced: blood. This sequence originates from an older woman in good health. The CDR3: CSARDPRELTYGYTF. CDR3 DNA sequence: TGCAGTGCTAGAGATCCGCGGGAATTGACCTATGGCTACACCTTC.